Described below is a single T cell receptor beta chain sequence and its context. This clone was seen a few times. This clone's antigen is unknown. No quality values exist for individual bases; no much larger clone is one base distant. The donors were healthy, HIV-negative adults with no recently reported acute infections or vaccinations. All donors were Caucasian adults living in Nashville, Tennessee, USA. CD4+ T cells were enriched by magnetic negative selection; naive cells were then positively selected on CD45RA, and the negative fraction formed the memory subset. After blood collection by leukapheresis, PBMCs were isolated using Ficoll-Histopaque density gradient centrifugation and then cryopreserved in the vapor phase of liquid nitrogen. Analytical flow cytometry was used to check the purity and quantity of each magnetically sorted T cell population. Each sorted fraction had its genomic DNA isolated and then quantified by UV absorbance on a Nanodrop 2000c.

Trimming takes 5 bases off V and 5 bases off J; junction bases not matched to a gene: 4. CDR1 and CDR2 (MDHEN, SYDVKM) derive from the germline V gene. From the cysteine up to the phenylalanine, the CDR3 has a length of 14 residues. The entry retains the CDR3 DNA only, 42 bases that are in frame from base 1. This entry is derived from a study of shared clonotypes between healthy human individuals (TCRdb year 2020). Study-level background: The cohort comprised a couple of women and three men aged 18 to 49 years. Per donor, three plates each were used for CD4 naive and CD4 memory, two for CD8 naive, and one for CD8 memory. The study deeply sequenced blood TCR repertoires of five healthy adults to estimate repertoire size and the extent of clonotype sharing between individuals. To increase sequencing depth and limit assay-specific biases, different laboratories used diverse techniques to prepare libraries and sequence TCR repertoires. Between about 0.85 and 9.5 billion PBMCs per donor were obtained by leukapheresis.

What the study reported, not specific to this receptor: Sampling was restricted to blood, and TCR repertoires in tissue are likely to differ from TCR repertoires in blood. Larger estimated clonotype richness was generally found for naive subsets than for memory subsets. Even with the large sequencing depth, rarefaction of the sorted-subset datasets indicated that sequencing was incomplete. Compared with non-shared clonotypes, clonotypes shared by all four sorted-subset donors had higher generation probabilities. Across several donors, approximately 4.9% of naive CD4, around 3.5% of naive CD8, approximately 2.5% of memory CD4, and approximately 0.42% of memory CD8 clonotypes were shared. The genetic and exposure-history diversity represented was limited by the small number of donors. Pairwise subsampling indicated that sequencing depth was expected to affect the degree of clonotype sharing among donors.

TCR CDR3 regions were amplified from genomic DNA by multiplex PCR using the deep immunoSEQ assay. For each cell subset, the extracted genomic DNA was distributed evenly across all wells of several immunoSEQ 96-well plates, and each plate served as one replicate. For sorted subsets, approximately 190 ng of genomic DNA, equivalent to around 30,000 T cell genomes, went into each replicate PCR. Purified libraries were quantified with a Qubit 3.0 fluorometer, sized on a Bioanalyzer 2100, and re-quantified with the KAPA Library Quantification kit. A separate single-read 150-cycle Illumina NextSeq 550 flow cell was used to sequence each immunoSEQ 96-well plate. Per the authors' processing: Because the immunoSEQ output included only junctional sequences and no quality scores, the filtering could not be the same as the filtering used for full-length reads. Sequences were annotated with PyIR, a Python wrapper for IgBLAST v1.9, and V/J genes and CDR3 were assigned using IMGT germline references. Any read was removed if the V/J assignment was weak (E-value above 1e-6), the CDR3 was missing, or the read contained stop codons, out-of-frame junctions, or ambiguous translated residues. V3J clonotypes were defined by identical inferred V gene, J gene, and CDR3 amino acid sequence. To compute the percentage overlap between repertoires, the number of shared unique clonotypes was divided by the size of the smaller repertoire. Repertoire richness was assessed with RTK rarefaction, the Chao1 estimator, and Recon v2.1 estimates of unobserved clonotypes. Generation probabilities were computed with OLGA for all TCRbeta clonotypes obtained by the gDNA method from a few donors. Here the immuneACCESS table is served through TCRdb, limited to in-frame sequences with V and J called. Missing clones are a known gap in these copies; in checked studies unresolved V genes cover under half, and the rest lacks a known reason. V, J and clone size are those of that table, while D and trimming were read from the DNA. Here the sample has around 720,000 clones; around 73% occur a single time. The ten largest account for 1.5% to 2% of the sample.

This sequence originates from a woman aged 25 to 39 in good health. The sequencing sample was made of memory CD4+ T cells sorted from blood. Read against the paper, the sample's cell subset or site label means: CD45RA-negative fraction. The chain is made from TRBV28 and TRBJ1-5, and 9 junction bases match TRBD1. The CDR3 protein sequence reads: CASSRGQGHQPQHF. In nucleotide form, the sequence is TGTGCCAGCAGTCGGGGACAGGGTCATCAGCCCCAGCATTTT.